Reported below is one T cell receptor beta chain. Its antigen is unidentified. The data were taken from a study of Ad26.COV2.S vaccination and SARS-CoV-2 variants. General study results and limits: Researchers cautioned that TCR breadth and depth analyses may have underestimated total T cell responses. Ad26.COV2.S recipients had broader spike-specific TCRs (P = 0.0014).

TCRdb keeps only in-frame clones here, not all; method: immunoSEQ multiplex PCR. The table records around 340,000 clones, approximately 86% of them present only once. J gave up 4 bases and V 0 bases, and 4 bases lay outside the gene matches. CDR1 SGHNT and CDR2 YYREEE come from the germline V gene (reference sequence). The CDR3 has 14 amino acids. The sample's treatment: around 19 received Ad26.COV2.S at low or high dose, single or two shots; about 5 received placebo; per-sample allocation not given. After the first vaccine or placebo injection, samples were drawn on day 63. The clonotype was recovered from a person between 18 and 60 years old who received the Ad26.COV2.S COVID-19 vaccine or a placebo. Material: peripheral blood, obtained in a trial of Ad26.COV2.S vaccine versus placebo. This rearrangement joins TRBV5-4 to TRBJ2-7; 7 positions match TRBD1. CDR3 residues: CASSLGTGGYEQYF. The CDR3 DNA is TGTGCCAGCAGCTTGGGGACAGGTGGTTACGAGCAGTACTTC.